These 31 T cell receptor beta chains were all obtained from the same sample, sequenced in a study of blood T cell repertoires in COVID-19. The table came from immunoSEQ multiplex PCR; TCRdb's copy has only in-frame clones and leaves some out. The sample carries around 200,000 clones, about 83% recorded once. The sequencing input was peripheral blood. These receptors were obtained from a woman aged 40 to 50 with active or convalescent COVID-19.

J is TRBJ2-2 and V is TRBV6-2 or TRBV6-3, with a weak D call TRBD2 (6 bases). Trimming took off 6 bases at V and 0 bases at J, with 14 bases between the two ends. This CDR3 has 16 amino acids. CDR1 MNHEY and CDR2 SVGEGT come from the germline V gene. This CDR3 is CASSATSPSNTGELFF. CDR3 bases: TGTGCCAGCAGCGCTACTAGCCCCTCGAACACCGGGGAGCTGTTTTTT.

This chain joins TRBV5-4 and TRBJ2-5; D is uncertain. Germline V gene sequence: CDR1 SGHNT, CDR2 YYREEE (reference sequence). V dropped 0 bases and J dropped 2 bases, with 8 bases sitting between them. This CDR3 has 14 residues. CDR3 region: CASSLGGSQETQYF. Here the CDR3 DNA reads TGTGCCAGCAGCTTGGGTGGTAGTCAAGAGACCCAGTACTTC.

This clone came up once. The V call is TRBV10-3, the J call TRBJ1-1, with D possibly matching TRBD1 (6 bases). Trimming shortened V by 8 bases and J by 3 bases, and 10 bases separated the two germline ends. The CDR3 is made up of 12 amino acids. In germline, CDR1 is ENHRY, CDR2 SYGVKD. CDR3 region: CAIRNRDTEAFF. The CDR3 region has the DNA TGTGCCATCCGGAACAGGGACACTGAAGCTTTCTTT.

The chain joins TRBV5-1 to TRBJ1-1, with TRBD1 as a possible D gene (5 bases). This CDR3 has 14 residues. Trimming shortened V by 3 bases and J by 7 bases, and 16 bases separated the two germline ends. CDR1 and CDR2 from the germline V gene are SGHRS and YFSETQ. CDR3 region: CASSSRRGGGEAFF. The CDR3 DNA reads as TGCGCCAGCAGCTCCCGGCGGGGGGGTGGTGAAGCTTTCTTT.

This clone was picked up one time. This chain's CDR3 is CASSFSAGVSSYEQYF. In nucleotides, the CDR3 is TGTGCCAGCAGCTTTTCGGCGGGGGTCAGCTCCTACGAGCAGTACTTC. J is TRBJ2-7 and V is TRBV7-8; 7 nucleotides match TRBD2. V dropped 3 bases and J dropped 0; count of bases not matched to a gene: 8. CDR1 is SGHVS, CDR2 FQNEAQ, per germline. CDR3 length: 16 residues.

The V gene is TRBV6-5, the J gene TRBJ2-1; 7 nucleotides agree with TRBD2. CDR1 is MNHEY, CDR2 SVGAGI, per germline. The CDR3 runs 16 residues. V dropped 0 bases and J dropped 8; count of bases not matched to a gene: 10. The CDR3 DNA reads TGTGCCAGCAGTTACTCGGTGACTAGCATCTTCCATGAGCAGTTCTTC. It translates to CASSYSVTSIFHEQFF.

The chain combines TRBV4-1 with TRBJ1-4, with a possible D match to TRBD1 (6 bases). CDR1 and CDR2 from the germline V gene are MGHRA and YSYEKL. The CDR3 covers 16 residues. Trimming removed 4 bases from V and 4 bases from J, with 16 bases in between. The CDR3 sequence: CASSRTGTLLNEKLFF. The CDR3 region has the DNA TGCGCCAGCAGCCGGACTGGGACATTACTTAATGAAAAACTGTTTTTT.

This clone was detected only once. This CDR3 is CASSEGLGRRYTEAFF. CDR3 in DNA: TGTGCCAGCAGTGAAGGGTTGGGGCGGCGTTACACTGAAGCTTTCTTT. J is TRBJ1-1 and V is TRBV2, with TRBD1 as a possible D gene (5 bases). Trimming pared 1 base from V and 3 bases from J, leaving 15 bases between. Germline-derived CDR1 and CDR2 are SNHLY and FYNNEI. CDR3 length: 16 amino acids.

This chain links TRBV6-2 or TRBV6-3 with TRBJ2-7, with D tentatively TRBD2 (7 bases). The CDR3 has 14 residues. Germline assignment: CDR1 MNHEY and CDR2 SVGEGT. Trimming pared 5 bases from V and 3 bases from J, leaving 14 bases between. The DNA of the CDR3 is TGTGCCAGCAGTCGTGGGGGGGCTAGCTACGAGCAGTACTTC. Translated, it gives CASSRGGASYEQYF.

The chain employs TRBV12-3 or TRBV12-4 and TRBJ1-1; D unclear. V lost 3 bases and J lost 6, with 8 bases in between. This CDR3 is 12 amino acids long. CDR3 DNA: TGTGCCAGCAGTTTCGAGCTCCCTGAAGCTTTCTTT. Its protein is CASSFELPEAFF.

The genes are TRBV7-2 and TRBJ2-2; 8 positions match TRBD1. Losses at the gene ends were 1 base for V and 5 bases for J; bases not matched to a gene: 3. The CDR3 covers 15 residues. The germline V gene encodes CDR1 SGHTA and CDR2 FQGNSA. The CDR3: CASSLVGQATGELFF. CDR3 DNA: TGTGCCAGCAGCTTAGTGGGACAGGCGACCGGGGAGCTGTTTTTT.

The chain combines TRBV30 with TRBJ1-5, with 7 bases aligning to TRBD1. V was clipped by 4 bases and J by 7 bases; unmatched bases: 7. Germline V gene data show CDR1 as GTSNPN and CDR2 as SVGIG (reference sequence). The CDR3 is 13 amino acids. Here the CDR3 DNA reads TGTGCCTGGAATATGGCAGGGGGACAGCCCCAGCATTTT. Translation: CAWNMAGGQPQHF.

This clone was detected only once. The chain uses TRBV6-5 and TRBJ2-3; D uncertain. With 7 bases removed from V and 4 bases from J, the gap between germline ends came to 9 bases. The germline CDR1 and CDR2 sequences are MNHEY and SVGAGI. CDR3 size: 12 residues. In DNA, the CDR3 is TGTGCCAGCACGGCCCGGGCAGATACGCAGTATTTT. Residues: CASTARADTQYF.

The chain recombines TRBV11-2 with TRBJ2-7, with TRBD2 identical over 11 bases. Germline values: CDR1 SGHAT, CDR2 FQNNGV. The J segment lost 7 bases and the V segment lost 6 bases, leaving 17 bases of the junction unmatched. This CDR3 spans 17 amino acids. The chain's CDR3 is CASRLVGLAGGLWEQYF. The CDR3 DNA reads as TGTGCCAGCAGACTAGTGGGGTTAGCGGGGGGGCTATGGGAGCAGTACTTC.

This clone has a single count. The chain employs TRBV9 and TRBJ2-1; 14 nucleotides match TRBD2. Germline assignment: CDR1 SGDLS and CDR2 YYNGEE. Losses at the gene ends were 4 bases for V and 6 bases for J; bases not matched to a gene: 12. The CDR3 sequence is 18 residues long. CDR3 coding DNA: TGTGCCAGCAGCCCCTCAGCCGGGACTAGCGGGAGAGGCAATGAGCAGTTCTTC. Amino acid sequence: CASSPSAGTSGRGNEQFF. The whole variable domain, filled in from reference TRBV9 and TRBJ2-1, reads DSGVTQTPKHLITATGQRVTLRCSPRSGDLSVYWYQQSLDQGLQFLIQYYNGEERAKGNILERFSAQQFPDLHSELNLSSLELGDSALYFCASSPSAGTSGRGNEQFFGPGTRLTVL.

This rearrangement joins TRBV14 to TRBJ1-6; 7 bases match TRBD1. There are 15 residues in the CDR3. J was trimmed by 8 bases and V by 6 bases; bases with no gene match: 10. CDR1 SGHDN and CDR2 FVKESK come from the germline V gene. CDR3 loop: CASSHTPGGYSPLHF. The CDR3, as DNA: TGTGCCAGCAGTCACACACCAGGGGGGTATTCACCCCTCCACTTT.

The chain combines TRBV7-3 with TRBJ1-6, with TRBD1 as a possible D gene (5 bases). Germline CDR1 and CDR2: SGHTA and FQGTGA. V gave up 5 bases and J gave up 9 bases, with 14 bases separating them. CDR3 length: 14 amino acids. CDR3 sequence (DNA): TGTGCCAGCAGCCCGGGACTTACGGGTTCACCCCTCCACTTT. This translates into CASSPGLTGSPLHF.

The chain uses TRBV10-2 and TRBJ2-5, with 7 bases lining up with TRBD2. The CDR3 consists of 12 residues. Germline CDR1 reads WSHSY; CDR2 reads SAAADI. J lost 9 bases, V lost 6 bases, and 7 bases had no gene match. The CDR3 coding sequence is TGCGCCAGCAGCTGGACCCGGGGGGCCCAGTACTTC. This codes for CASSWTRGAQYF.

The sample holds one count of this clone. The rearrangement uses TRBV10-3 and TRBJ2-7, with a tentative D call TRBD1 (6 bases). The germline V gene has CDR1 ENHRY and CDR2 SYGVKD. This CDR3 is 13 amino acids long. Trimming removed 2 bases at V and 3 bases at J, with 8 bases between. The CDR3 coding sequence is TGTGCCATCAGTGAGGGGGGCTACTACGAGCAGTACTTC. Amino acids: CAISEGGYYEQYF.

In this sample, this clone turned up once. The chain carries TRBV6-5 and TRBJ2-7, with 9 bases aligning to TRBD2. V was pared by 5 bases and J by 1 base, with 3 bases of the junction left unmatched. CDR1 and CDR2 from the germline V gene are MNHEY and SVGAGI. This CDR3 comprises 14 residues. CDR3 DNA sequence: TGTGCCAGCAGTCGTCTAGCGGGATCCTACGAGCAGTACTTC. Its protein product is CASSRLAGSYEQYF.

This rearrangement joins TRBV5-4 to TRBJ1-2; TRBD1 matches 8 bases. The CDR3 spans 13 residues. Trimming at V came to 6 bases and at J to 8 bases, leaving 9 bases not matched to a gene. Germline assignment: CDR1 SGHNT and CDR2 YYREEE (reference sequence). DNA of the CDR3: TGTGCCAGCACCGTGACAGGGGTTGACGGCTACACCTTC. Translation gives CASTVTGVDGYTF.

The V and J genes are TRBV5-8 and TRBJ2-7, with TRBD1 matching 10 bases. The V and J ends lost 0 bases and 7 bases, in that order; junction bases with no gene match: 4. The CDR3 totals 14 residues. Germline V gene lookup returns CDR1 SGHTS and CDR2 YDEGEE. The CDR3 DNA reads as TGTGCCAGCAGCTTGGAGACAGGGGGCGCTGAGCAGTACTTC. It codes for CASSLETGGAEQYF.

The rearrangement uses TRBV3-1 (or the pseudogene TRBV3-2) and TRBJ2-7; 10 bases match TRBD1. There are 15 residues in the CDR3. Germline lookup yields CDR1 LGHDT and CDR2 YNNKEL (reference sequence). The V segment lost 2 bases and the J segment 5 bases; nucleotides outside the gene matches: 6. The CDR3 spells CASSQPGQGNHEQYF. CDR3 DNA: TGTGCCAGCAGCCAACCGGGACAGGGGAACCACGAGCAGTACTTC.

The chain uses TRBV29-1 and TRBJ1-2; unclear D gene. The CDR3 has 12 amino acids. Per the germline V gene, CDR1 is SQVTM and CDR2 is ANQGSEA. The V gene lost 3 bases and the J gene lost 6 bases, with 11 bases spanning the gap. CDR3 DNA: TGCAGCGTTGACCGGACTACTGATGGCTACACCTTC. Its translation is CSVDRTTDGYTF.

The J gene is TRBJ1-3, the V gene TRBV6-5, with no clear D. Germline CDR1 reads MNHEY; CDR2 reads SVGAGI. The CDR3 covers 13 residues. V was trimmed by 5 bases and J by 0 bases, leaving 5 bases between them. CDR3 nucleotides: TGTGCCAGCAGTCGGTACTCTGGAAACACCATATATTTT. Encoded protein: CASSRYSGNTIYF.

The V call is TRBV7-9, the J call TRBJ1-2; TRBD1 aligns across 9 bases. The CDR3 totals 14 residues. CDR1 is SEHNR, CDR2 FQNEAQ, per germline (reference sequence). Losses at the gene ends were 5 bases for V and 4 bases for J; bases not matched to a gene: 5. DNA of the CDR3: TGTGCCAGCAGCCCAAAGACAGGGGGCTATGGCTACACCTTC. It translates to CASSPKTGGYGYTF. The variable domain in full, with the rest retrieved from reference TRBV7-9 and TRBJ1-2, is DTGVSQNPRHKITKRGQNVTFRCDPISEHNRLYWYRQTLGQGPEFLTYFQNEAQLEKSRLLSDRFSAERPKGSFSTLEIQRTEQGDSAMYLCASSPKTGGYGYTFGSGTRLTVV.

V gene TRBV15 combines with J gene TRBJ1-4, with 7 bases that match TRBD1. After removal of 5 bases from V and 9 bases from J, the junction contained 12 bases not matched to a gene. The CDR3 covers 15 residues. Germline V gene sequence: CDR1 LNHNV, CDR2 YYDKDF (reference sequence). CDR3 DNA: TGTGCCACCAGCGACTACAGGGGTCGTAGGCAAAAACTGTTTTTT. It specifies CATSDYRGRRQKLFF.

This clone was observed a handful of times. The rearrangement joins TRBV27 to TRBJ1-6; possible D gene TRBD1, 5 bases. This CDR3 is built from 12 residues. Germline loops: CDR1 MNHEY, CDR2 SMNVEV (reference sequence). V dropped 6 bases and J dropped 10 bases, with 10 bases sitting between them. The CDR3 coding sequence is TGTGCCAGCAGGGGGGGAGGATCACCCCTCCACTTT. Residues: CASRGGGSPLHF.

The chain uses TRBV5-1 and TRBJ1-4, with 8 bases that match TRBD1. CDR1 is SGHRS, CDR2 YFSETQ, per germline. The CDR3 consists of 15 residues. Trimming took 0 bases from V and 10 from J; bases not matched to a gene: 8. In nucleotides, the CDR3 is TGCGCCAGCAGCTTGGAGGGGACAGGTGGGGGAAAACTGTTTTTT. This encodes CASSLEGTGGGKLFF.

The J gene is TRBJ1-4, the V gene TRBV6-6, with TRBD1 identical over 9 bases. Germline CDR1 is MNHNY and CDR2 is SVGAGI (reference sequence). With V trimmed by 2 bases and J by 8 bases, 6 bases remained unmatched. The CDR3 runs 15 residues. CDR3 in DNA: TGTGCCAGCAGTTACCCCGCCGGGACAGGGGAAAAACTGTTTTTT. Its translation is CASSYPAGTGEKLFF.

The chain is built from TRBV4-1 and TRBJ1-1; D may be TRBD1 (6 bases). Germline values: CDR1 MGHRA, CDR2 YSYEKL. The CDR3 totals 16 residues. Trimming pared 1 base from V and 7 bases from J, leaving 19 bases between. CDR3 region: CASSQVYRATRNEAFF. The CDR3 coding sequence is TGCGCCAGCAGCCAAGTGTACAGGGCCACAAGAAATGAAGCTTTCTTT.